This T cell receptor (beta chain) was observed in a study of graft-versus-host responses after intestinal transplantation. The CDR3 length is 17 residues. The V and J ends lost 2 bases and 4 bases respectively, with 15 bases between them. Germline-derived CDR1 and CDR2 are LGHNA and YSLEER. Using immunoSEQ multiplex PCR, the repertoire was profiled, and TCRdb retains in-frame clones only, with some absent. This sample carries about 150,000 clones, around 90% of them seen once, and the ten largest clones take approximately 0.2%. As for this clone: The antigen remains unidentified.

Broader study findings: Some patients had graft-donor T cell macrochimerism. In their allografts, the ratios of graft-versus-host to host-versus-graft T cell clones were high. Circulating GvH clone levels at their peak were associated with HvG declines (early post-transplant).

The chain carries TRBV4-3 and TRBJ2-6; possibly TRBD1 for D (6 bases). This material consisted of unstimulated CD4+ T cells sorted from spleen or lymph node cells, taken before intestinal transplant. This receptor was taken from a human donor who received an intestinal transplant. CDR3 protein: CASSQQFRGLGANVLTF. The CDR3 bases are TGCGCCAGCAGCCAACAGTTCAGGGGTCTGGGGGCCAACGTCCTGACTTTC.